The next 27 T cell receptor beta chains were all read from a single sample in a study of blood T cell repertoires in COVID-19 (dated by TCRdb to about 2020). The library came from the immunoSEQ multiplex PCR assay. In TCRdb, the immuneACCESS table is reduced to in-frame sequences with V and J assigned. These tables do not hold every clone; where another copy was compared, an unresolved V gene accounts for under half, and the others remain unexplained. Present in this sample are about 180,000 clones, roughly 90% of which were seen just once. 0.5% to 0.6% of the sample is in the top ten clones. The sequenced material came from peripheral blood. The receptors were sampled from a man aged 50 to 60 with acute or convalescent COVID-19.

The V call is TRBV3-1 (or the pseudogene TRBV3-2), the J call TRBJ1-6; 7 bases fit TRBD1. The CDR3 sequence is 13 residues long. Trimming at V came to 6 bases and at J to 9 bases, leaving 5 bases not matched to a gene. Per germline, CDR1 LGHDT and CDR2 YNNKEL (reference sequence). The CDR3 sequence is CASRPGGLSPLHF. As DNA, the CDR3 is TGTGCCAGCAGACCAGGGGGGCTTTCACCCCTCCACTTT.

This chain connects TRBV6-6 to TRBJ1-4; 7 positions agree with TRBD1. From germline, CDR1 is MNHNY and CDR2 SVGAGI (reference sequence). This CDR3 is built from 16 residues. Trimming cost V 11 bases and J 4 bases; bases outside gene matches: 16. As DNA, the CDR3 is TGTGCCGCCAAGGCACAGGGGTCAGCCTTTAATGAAAAACTGTTTTTT. Its protein product is CAAKAQGSAFNEKLFF.

The CDR3 is CASSFIGGTYTGELFF. The CDR3 coding sequence is TGTGCCAGCAGCTTCATTGGCGGAACTTACACCGGGGAGCTGTTTTTT. The chain links TRBV7-3 to TRBJ2-2, with D unclear. Germline values: CDR1 SGHTA, CDR2 FQGTGA. Trimming took 3 bases from V and 3 from J, leaving 14 bases between them. This CDR3 has 16 residues.

The chain carries TRBV11-1 and TRBJ1-2; 7 nucleotides agree with TRBD1. The germline V gene has CDR1 SGHAT and CDR2 FQDESV (reference sequence). The length of the CDR3 is 13 residues. V dropped 5 bases and J dropped 3; count of bases not matched to a gene: 3. This CDR3 is CASSLTGDYGYTF. The CDR3 nucleotides are TGTGCCAGCAGCCTCACAGGGGACTATGGCTACACCTTC. The full variable domain, its missing parts supplied by reference TRBV11-1 and TRBJ1-2, is EAEVAQSPRYKITEKSQAVAFWCDPISGHATLYWYRQILGQGPELLVQFQDESVVDDSQLPKDRFSAERLKGVDSTLKIQPAELGDSAMYLCASSLTGDYGYTFGSGTRLTVV.

The chain couples TRBV18 to TRBJ2-7; TRBD1 matches at 7 bases. The germline CDR1 and CDR2 sequences are KGHSH and LQKENI. The CDR3 is 13 residues long. J lost 4 bases, V lost 5 bases, and 5 bases had no gene match. The CDR3 sequence: CASSRDRDYEQYF. The CDR3 coding sequence is TGTGCCAGCTCAAGGGACAGAGATTACGAGCAGTACTTC.

The chain is built from TRBV4-1 and TRBJ1-3, with no clear D. The CDR3 sequence is 15 residues long. V gave up 4 bases and J gave up 0 bases, with 10 bases separating them. CDR1 and CDR2 (germline): MGHRA, YSYEKL. Here the CDR3 DNA reads TGCGCCAGCAGCCGAGAGCGGGTCTCTGGAAACACCATATATTTT. It yields the protein CASSRERVSGNTIYF.

This chain connects TRBV14 to TRBJ2-7; D is ambiguous. Looked up from germline, CDR1 is SGHDN and CDR2 is FVKESK. The germline V and J ends were trimmed by 1 base and 0 bases, with 7 bases remaining between them. CDR3 length: 14 residues. CDR3 region: CASSQGPHSYEQYF. The DNA for the CDR3 is TGTGCCAGCAGCCAAGGCCCACACTCCTACGAGCAGTACTTC.

This clone was counted once. V usage is TRBV19 and J usage is TRBJ2-5, with a weak D call TRBD1 (6 bases). The germline CDR1 and CDR2 sequences are LNHDA and SQIVND (reference sequence). V was clipped by 1 base and J by 4 bases, with 13 bases between them. CDR3 length: 15 residues. The CDR3 region has the DNA TGTGCCAGTAGTATAGGACAGGCAGCTCGAGAGACCCAGTACTTC. Its translation is CASSIGQAARETQYF.

The chain is built from TRBV5-5 and TRBJ2-3; D gene unclear. The CDR3 runs 14 residues. Germline CDR1 and CDR2: SGHKS and YYEKEE (reference sequence). V was shortened by 2 bases and J by 4 bases, with 11 bases between the two germline ends. In DNA form, the CDR3 reads TGTGCCAGCAGCTTCTCGGGTGGTGCAGATACGCAGTATTTT. Protein sequence: CASSFSGGADTQYF.

The chain recombines TRBV7-2 with TRBJ2-5; D might be TRBD2 (6 bases). Trimming shortened V by 2 bases and J by 9 bases, and 13 bases separated the two germline ends. The CDR3 sequence is 13 residues long. The germline V gene has CDR1 SGHTA and CDR2 FQGNSA. CDR3 residues: CASSLSPTGAQYF. CDR3 in DNA: TGTGCCAGCAGCTTATCCCCGACGGGGGCCCAGTACTTC.

V is TRBV30 and J is TRBJ2-2, with 9 bases that match TRBD1. The germline V gene encodes CDR1 GTSNPN and CDR2 SVGIG (reference sequence). The J segment lost 6 bases and the V segment lost 7 bases, leaving 6 bases of the junction unmatched. The CDR3 runs 13 residues. This CDR3 is CASPRTGAGELFF. The DNA for the CDR3 is TGTGCCTCCCCCCGGACAGGGGCCGGGGAGCTGTTTTTT.

The V gene is TRBV6-5, the J gene TRBJ1-1; D unclear. V was trimmed by 6 bases and J by 1 base, leaving 15 bases between them. From germline, CDR1 is MNHEY and CDR2 SVGAGI. The CDR3 extends over 15 amino acids. The CDR3 protein is CASRRLPTGNTEAFF. The CDR3 bases are TGTGCCAGCAGACGCCTCCCGACGGGGAACACTGAAGCTTTCTTT.

The chain has TRBV24-1 and TRBJ2-3, with D possibly being TRBD2 (5 bases). V dropped 9 bases and J dropped 0 bases, with 15 bases sitting between them. The germline V gene encodes CDR1 KGHDR and CDR2 SFDVKD. The CDR3 is 15 amino acids. The chain's CDR3 is CATLKRYSSTDTQYF. The CDR3 DNA sequence: TGTGCCACCCTCAAGCGGTACTCTAGCACAGATACGCAGTATTTT.

The CDR3 DNA is TGTGCCAGCAGGCGCGGGACAGATAATTCACCCCTCCACTTT. Translation gives CASRRGTDNSPLHF. The rearrangement links TRBV2 to TRBJ1-6; 7 positions agree with TRBD1. CDR3 length equals 14 residues. Unmatched junction bases numbered 4, after V lost 6 bases and J lost 5 bases. Germline CDR1 and CDR2: SNHLY and FYNNEI.

The chain employs TRBV29-1 and TRBJ2-6, with D maybe TRBD2 (5 bases). This CDR3 has 16 amino acids. The V gene's germline CDR1 is SQVTM and CDR2 ANQGSEA. The V gene lost 4 bases and the J gene lost 2 bases, with 15 bases spanning the gap. In DNA form, the CDR3 reads TGCAGCGTTGTCACCCGGGAAGTTCCTGGGGCCAACGTCCTGACTTTC. It translates to CSVVTREVPGANVLTF.

The chain recombines TRBV6-5 with TRBJ2-1, with TRBD1 matching over 9 bases. Trimming removed 7 bases from V and 3 bases from J; junction bases left unmatched: 4. CDR1 MNHEY and CDR2 SVGAGI come from the germline V gene. The CDR3 spans 14 residues. The CDR3 DNA sequence: TGTGCCAGCACCCGGACAGGGGTCTACAATGAGCAGTTCTTC. This sequence encodes CASTRTGVYNEQFF.

The chain links TRBV18 to TRBJ1-1; D gene uncertain. Germline assignment: CDR1 KGHSH and CDR2 LQKENI. The CDR3 sequence is 16 residues long. The ends were cut back, 1 base at V and 1 base at J, with 13 bases in the middle. CDR3 sequence: CASSPLIGDTNTEAFF. Written as DNA, the CDR3 is TGTGCCAGCTCACCACTTATTGGCGACACGAACACTGAAGCTTTCTTT.

The chain recombines TRBV10-3 with TRBJ2-3, with 16 bases matching TRBD2. Germline trimming cut 6 bases from V and 2 bases from J; bases unmatched to any gene: 11. Germline CDR1 is ENHRY and CDR2 is SYGVKD. The CDR3 sequence is 19 residues long. CDR3 bases: TGTGCCATCAGAGCTATGGGACTAGCGGGGGGGCGGGTCACAGATACGCAGTATTTT. Translation gives CAIRAMGLAGGRVTDTQYF.

This clone was picked up one time. This chain uses TRBV27 with TRBJ2-5; unclear D gene. Germline V CDR1 and CDR2: MNHEY, SMNVEV (reference sequence). Trimming removed 4 bases from V and 5 bases from J, with 8 bases in between. This CDR3 has 12 residues. The CDR3 protein is CASSSAGETQYF. In DNA form, the CDR3 reads TGTGCCAGCAGTTCTGCCGGGGAGACCCAGTACTTC.

The J gene is TRBJ2-7, the V gene TRBV28; 9 bases fit TRBD1. Germline V gives CDR1 MDHEN, CDR2 SYDVKM. J lost 6 bases, V lost 3 bases, and 6 bases had no gene match. This CDR3 is built from 14 residues. CDR3 residues: CASSFKQGASEQYF. CDR3 DNA: TGTGCCAGCAGTTTCAAACAGGGGGCTTCCGAGCAGTACTTC.

This chain connects TRBV9 to TRBJ2-1; 11 positions match TRBD2. CDR1 is SGDLS, CDR2 YYNGEE, per germline. This CDR3 region has 16 residues. V lost 0 bases to trimming and J lost 6 bases; unmatched junction nucleotides: 5. In nucleotides, the CDR3 is TGTGCCAGCAGCGTAGGGGGGACTAGCGGACTCAATGAGCAGTTCTTC. Translation: CASSVGGTSGLNEQFF.

The genes are TRBV24-1 and TRBJ1-1; D possibly corresponds to TRBD1 (6 bases). Germline V CDR1 and CDR2: KGHDR, SFDVKD. The V and J ends lost 9 bases and 4 bases respectively, with 14 bases between them. CDR3 length equals 13 residues. CDR3 nucleotide sequence: TGTGCCACCTTGGGGGCCGAGAGCACTGAAGCTTTCTTT. Protein sequence: CATLGAESTEAFF.

The V and J genes are TRBV2 and TRBJ2-2; D is possibly TRBD1 (6 bases). Between the trimmed V and J ends, which lost 10 bases and 0 bases, there was a span of 12 bases. The CDR3 loop spans 14 amino acids. Germline lookup yields CDR1 SNHLY and CDR2 FYNNEI. The CDR3 nucleotides read TGTGCCACCAGACGGACAGCGAACACCGGGGAGCTGTTTTTT. Protein sequence: CATRRTANTGELFF.

V and J are TRBV5-6 and TRBJ2-4, with D possibly matching TRBD2 (5 bases). The CDR3 runs 15 residues. V gave up 4 bases and J gave up 0 bases, with 11 bases separating them. Germline CDR1 reads SGHDT; CDR2 reads YYEEEE. This CDR3 reads CASSARGKAKNIQYF. CDR3 DNA: TGTGCCAGCAGCGCTCGAGGGAAAGCCAAAAACATTCAGTACTTC.

This rearrangement joins TRBV7-2 to TRBJ2-7; tentative D call: TRBD1 (6 bases). CDR3 length: 13 residues. V lost 1 base to trimming and J lost 6 bases, with 10 bases between them. Germline values: CDR1 SGHTA, CDR2 FQGNSA. CDR3 sequence (DNA): TGTGCCAGCAGCTTAGTTTCAGGGGTCGAGCAGTACGTC. This translates into CASSLVSGVEQYV.

J is TRBJ2-4 and V is TRBV2; D gene unclear. The CDR3 loop spans 14 amino acids. From germline, CDR1 is SNHLY and CDR2 FYNNEI. V was clipped by 2 bases and J by 3 bases, with 8 bases between them. In nucleotides, the CDR3 is TGTGCCAGCAGTGAAAACTATATCAAAAACATTCAGTACTTC. Protein: CASSENYIKNIQYF.

The genes are TRBV4-3 and TRBJ2-4, with 8 bases matching TRBD1. J lost 7 bases, V lost 4 bases, and 6 bases had no gene match. The CDR3 has 14 amino acids. The V gene's germline CDR1 is LGHNA and CDR2 YSLEER. The CDR3 bases are TGCGCCAGCAGCCCAGACAGGGGAGAGAACATTCAGTACTTC. Protein sequence: CASSPDRGENIQYF.